The next 18 T cell receptor beta chains were all read from a single sample in a study of T cell responses to AZD1222 COVID-19 vaccine. Method: immunoSEQ multiplex PCR; TCRdb's copy keeps in-frame clones and lacks some. The table includes about 180,000 clones, less than 95% detected once. The sample consisted of peripheral blood, taken on day 0 of AZD1222 vaccination. These receptors all stem from an adult in good health.

This clone came up a few times. The gene calls are TRBV2 and TRBJ1-5, with 7 bases that match TRBD1. The germline gives CDR1 SNHLY, CDR2 FYNNEI. The CDR3 loop spans 13 amino acids. V gave up 6 bases and J gave up 5 bases; unmatched junction bases: 4. Written as DNA, the CDR3 is TGTGCCAGCAGCCGGGACAGACATCAGCCCCAGCATTTT. It is translated as CASSRDRHQPQHF.

The V and J genes are TRBV5-4 and TRBJ1-4; 9 bases match TRBD1. The ends lost 4 bases at V and 8 bases at J; junction bases unmatched: 9. This CDR3 comprises 15 residues. CDR1 SGHNT and CDR2 YYREEE come from the germline V gene (reference sequence). The CDR3 loop reads CASSDPGTGKEKLFF. The CDR3 DNA follows: TGTGCCAGCAGCGATCCCGGGACAGGGAAAGAAAAACTGTTTTTT.

The chain joins TRBV27 to TRBJ2-1; the D gene is possibly TRBD2 (5 bases). This CDR3 comprises 17 residues. The ends were cut back, 2 bases at V and 0 bases at J, with 14 bases in the middle. Germline V CDR1 and CDR2: MNHEY, SMNVEV (reference sequence). The CDR3 sequence is CASSLRRAGSSYNEQFF. The CDR3 DNA sequence: TGTGCCAGCAGTTTACGCCGGGCTGGGAGCTCCTACAATGAGCAGTTCTTC.

This chain links TRBV7-7 with TRBJ1-4; D is ambiguous. With 4 bases removed from V and 4 bases from J, the gap between germline ends came to 7 bases. The CDR3 sequence is 13 residues long. The germline gives CDR1 SSHAT, CDR2 FNYEAQ (reference sequence). The CDR3 spells CASSSDRNEKLFF. In nucleotides, the CDR3 is TGTGCCAGCAGCTCGGACCGTAATGAAAAACTGTTTTTT.

The chain recombines TRBV5-6 with TRBJ2-1; D may match TRBD1 or TRBD2 (6 bases each). This CDR3 is 16 amino acids long. The V and J ends lost 0 bases and 3 bases respectively, with 13 bases between them. The germline V gene has CDR1 SGHDT and CDR2 YYEEEE. The chain's CDR3 is CASSLVSGAVYNEQFF. DNA for the CDR3: TGTGCCAGCAGCTTGGTCTCGGGGGCAGTCTACAATGAGCAGTTCTTC. The whole variable domain, filled in from reference TRBV5-6 and TRBJ2-1, reads DAGVTQSPTHLIKTRGQQVTLRCSPKSGHDTVSWYQQALGQGPQFIFQYYEEEERQRGNFPDRFSGHQFPNYSSELNVNALLLGDSALYLCASSLVSGAVYNEQFFGPGTRLTVL.

This sequence joins TRBV30 and TRBJ1-2; unclear D gene. V was cut by 4 bases and J by 6 bases, with 15 bases left in between. Looked up from germline, CDR1 is GTSNPN and CDR2 is SVGIG (reference sequence). CDR3 length equals 13 residues. CDR3 in DNA: TGTGCCTGGACCCTATCGGCGGGTAATGGCTACACCTTC. Translated: CAWTLSAGNGYTF.

The chain has TRBV5-6 and TRBJ1-6; unclear D gene. Trimming took off 2 bases at V and 0 bases at J, with 9 bases between the two ends. There are 16 residues in the CDR3. The germline V gene has CDR1 SGHDT and CDR2 YYEEEE. CDR3 bases: TGTGCCAGCAGCTTAGACGGGAGCTCCTATAATTCACCCCTCCACTTT. Translating gives CASSLDGSSYNSPLHF.

The V gene is TRBV6-5, the J gene TRBJ1-1; D is perhaps TRBD1 (6 bases). Trimming took off 6 bases at V and 4 bases at J, with 18 bases between the two ends. The CDR3 runs 15 residues. CDR1 MNHEY and CDR2 SVGAGI come from the germline V gene. The CDR3 bases are TGTGCCAGCAGCGGAACAGGGTCGAGGGGCACTGAAGCTTTCTTT. Translating it yields CASSGTGSRGTEAFF.

The rearrangement uses TRBV7-8 and TRBJ1-2, with D uncertain. CDR3 size: 12 residues. Germline CDR1 SGHVS, CDR2 FQNEAQ. Trimming took 10 bases from V and 8 from J, leaving 17 bases between them. Written as DNA, the CDR3 is TGTGCCACCCTCGTGGCAGCTGGAGGCTACACCTTC. This sequence encodes CATLVAAGGYTF.

This clone was observed a single time. The chain couples TRBV19 to TRBJ2-5; TRBD1 agrees at 7 bases. Trimming removed 5 bases from V and 2 bases from J; junction bases left unmatched: 8. Germline-derived CDR1 and CDR2 are LNHDA and SQIVND (reference sequence). The CDR3 runs 15 residues. The CDR3 nucleotides read TGTGCCAGTAGTCCCCCAGGGGGTATGCAAGAGACCCAGTACTTC. This gives the protein CASSPPGGMQETQYF.

The chain has TRBV5-1 and TRBJ2-1; the match to TRBD2 covers 10 bases. This CDR3 spans 17 amino acids. Germline loops: CDR1 SGHRS, CDR2 YFSETQ. The junction had 12 bases not matched to a gene; V was cut back by 3 bases and J by 6 bases. This CDR3 reads CASSSSGGTLRVNEQFF. In nucleotides, the CDR3 is TGCGCCAGCAGCTCTAGCGGGGGCACCCTGAGGGTCAATGAGCAGTTCTTC. Full variable domain (missing parts from reference TRBV5-1 and TRBJ2-1): KAGVTQTPRYLIKTRGQQVTLSCSPISGHRSVSWYQQTPGQGLQFLFEYFSETQRNKGNFPGRFSGRQFSNSRSEMNVSTLELGDSALYLCASSSSGGTLRVNEQFFGPGTRLTVL.

J is TRBJ2-2 and V is TRBV7-6; a possible D gene is TRBD1 (6 bases). The CDR3 totals 15 residues. The germline V gene has CDR1 SGHVS and CDR2 FNYEAQ. V was shortened by 3 bases and J by 4 bases, with 12 bases between the two germline ends. The DNA for the CDR3 is TGTGCCAGCAGCTTGGGCAGGGGAAGCACCGGGGAGCTGTTTTTT. It encodes CASSLGRGSTGELFF.

The chain couples TRBV21-1 to TRBJ2-4; the table assigns TRBD2, which was not confirmed against the DNA. TRBV21-1 is designated a pseudogene. The CDR3 spans 20 residues. The CDR3 reads CASSKEVASGGSEAKNIQYF. The CDR3 DNA reads TGTGCCAGCAGCAAAGAAGTGGCTAGCGGGGGGTCCGAAGCCAAAAACATTCAGTACTTC.

The V and J genes are TRBV15 and TRBJ2-1, with 7 positions matching TRBD1. Trimming cost V 5 bases and J 0 bases; bases outside gene matches: 4. The CDR3 runs 15 residues. Per germline, CDR1 LNHNV and CDR2 YYDKDF (reference sequence). As DNA, the CDR3 is TGTGCCACCAGCTCCAGGGGGAGCTCCTACAATGAGCAGTTCTTC. It codes for CATSSRGSSYNEQFF.

V is TRBV5-1 and J is TRBJ1-1, with TRBD1 matching 8 bases. CDR1 and CDR2 (germline): SGHRS, YFSETQ. V trimming: 4 bases; J trimming: 1 base; junction bases outside the gene matches: 6. The CDR3 is 15 amino acids. For the CDR3, the DNA is TGCGCCAGCAGCATAGGACAGGGCAGGAACACTGAAGCTTTCTTT. Translated: CASSIGQGRNTEAFF.

The genes are TRBV3-1 (or the pseudogene TRBV3-2) and TRBJ1-2; D is uncertain. Germline V lookup: CDR1 LGHDT, CDR2 YNNKEL (reference sequence). The ends were cut back, 4 bases at V and 3 bases at J, with 9 bases in the middle. The CDR3 extends over 13 amino acids. The CDR3 DNA follows: TGTGCCAGCAGCCGGCAAAAGGACTATGGCTACACCTTC. Its protein is CASSRQKDYGYTF.

V gene TRBV12-5 combines with J gene TRBJ2-5; 11 bases line up with TRBD2. V gave up 5 bases and J gave up 5 bases; unmatched junction bases: 7. Germline V gene sequence: CDR1 LGHNT, CDR2 FRNRAP. This CDR3 has 15 residues. The CDR3 DNA is TGTGCTAGTGGTGGACTAGCGGGCACGAGGGAGACCCAGTACTTC. Its translation: CASGGLAGTRETQYF.

This chain uses TRBV10-3 with TRBJ1-4; TRBD1 might be the D (6 bases). The CDR3 covers 12 residues. Trimming removed 10 bases at V and 6 bases at J, with 12 bases between. CDR1 ENHRY and CDR2 SYGVKD come from the germline V gene. The CDR3 loop is CATLGAHEKLFF. The CDR3 region has the DNA TGTGCCACCTTGGGGGCCCATGAAAAACTGTTTTTT.